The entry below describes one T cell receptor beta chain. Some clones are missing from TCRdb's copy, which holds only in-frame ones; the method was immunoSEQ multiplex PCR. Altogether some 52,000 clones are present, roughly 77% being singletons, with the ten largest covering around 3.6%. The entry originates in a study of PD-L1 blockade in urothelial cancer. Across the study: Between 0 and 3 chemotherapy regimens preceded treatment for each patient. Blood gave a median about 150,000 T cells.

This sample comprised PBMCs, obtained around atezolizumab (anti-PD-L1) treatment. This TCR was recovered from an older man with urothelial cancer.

The CDR3: CASTTSQLGIYEQYF. The CDR3, as DNA: TGTGCCAGCACCACCTCGCAGCTCGGGATCTACGAGCAGTACTTC. The J gene is TRBJ2-7, the V gene TRBV28; a possible D gene is TRBD2 (5 bases). Trimming left V 7 bases short and J 3 bases short, with 19 bases between. In germline, CDR1 is MDHEN, CDR2 SYDVKM. The CDR3 totals 15 residues.